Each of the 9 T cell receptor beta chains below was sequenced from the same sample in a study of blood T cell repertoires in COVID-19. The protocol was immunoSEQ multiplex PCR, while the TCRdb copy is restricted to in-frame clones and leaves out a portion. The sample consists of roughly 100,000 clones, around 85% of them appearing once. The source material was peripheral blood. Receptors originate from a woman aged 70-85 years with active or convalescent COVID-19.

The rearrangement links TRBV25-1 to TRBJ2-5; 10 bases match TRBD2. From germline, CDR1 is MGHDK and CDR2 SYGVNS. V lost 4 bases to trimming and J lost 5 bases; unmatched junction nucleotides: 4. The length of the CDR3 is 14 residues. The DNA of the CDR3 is TGTGCCAGCAGTGGAGCGGGAGGGCCCGAGACCCAGTACTTC. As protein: CASSGAGGPETQYF.

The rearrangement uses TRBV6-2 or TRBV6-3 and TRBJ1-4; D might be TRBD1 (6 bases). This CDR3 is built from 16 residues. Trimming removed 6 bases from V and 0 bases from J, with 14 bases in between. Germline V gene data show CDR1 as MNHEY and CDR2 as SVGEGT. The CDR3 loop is CASSRTAHATNEKLFF. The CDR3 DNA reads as TGTGCCAGCAGCAGGACAGCCCATGCAACTAATGAAAAACTGTTTTTT.

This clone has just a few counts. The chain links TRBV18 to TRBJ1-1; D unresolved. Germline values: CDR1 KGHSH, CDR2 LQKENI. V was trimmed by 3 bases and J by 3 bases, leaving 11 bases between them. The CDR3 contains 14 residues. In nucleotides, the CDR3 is TGTGCCAGCTCACCTTTGGCGGAGTACACTGAAGCTTTCTTT. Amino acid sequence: CASSPLAEYTEAFF.

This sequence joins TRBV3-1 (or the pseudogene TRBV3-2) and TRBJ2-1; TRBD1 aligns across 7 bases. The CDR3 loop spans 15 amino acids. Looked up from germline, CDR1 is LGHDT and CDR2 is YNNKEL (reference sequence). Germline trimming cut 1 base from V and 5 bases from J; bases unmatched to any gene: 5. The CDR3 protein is CASSQGQGVDNEQFF. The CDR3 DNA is TGTGCCAGCAGCCAAGGACAGGGAGTAGACAATGAGCAGTTCTTC.

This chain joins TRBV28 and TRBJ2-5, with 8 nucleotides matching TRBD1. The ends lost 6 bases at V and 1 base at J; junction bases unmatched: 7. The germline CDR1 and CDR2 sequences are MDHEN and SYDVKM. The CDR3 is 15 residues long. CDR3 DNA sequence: TGTGCCAGCAGAACAGGGGGAAACATCCAAGAGACCCAGTACTTC. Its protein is CASRTGGNIQETQYF.

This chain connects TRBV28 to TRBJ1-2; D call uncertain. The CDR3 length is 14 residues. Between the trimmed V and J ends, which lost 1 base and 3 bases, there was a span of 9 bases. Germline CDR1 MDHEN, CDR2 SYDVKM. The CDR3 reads CASSLYSGHYGYTF. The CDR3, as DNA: TGTGCCAGCAGTTTATATAGCGGACACTATGGCTACACCTTC.

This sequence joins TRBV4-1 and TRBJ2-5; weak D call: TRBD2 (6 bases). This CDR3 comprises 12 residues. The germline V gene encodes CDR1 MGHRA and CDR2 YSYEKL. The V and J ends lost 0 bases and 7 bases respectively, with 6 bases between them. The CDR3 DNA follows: TGCGCCAGCAGCCAAGACGGGGGGACCCAGTACTTC. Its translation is CASSQDGGTQYF.

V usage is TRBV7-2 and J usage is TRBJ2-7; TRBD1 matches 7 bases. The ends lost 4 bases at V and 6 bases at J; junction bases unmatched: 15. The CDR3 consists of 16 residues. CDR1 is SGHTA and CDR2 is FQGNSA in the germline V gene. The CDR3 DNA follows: TGTGCCAGCAGCTCGTCCCTCGGTGTACAGGGGCGCGAGCAGTACTTC. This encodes CASSSSLGVQGREQYF.

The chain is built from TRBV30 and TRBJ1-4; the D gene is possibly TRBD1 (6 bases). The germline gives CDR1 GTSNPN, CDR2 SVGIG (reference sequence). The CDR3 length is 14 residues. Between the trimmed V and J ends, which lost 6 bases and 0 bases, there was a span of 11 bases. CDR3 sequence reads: CACIRGPTNEKLFF. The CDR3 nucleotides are TGTGCCTGCATCAGGGGTCCAACTAATGAAAAACTGTTTTTT.